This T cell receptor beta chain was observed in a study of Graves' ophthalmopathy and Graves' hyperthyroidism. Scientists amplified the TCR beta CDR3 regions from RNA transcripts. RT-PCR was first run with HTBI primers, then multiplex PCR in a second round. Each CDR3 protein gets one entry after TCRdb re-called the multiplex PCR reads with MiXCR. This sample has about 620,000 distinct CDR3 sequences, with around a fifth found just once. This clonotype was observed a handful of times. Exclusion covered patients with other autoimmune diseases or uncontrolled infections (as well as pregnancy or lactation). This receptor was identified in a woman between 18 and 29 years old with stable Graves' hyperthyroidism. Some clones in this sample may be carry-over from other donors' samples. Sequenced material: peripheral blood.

CDR3: CASSQDHRVDVQPQHF. DNA of the CDR3: TGTGCCAGCAGCCAAGATCACAGGGTGGATGTTCAGCCCCAGCATTTT. V usage is TRBV4-2 and J usage is TRBJ1-5, with a possible D match to TRBD1 (6 bases). CDR1 is LGHNA and CDR2 is YNFKEQ in the germline V gene. This CDR3 has 16 amino acids. The ends were cut back, 0 bases at V and 6 bases at J, with 15 bases in the middle.